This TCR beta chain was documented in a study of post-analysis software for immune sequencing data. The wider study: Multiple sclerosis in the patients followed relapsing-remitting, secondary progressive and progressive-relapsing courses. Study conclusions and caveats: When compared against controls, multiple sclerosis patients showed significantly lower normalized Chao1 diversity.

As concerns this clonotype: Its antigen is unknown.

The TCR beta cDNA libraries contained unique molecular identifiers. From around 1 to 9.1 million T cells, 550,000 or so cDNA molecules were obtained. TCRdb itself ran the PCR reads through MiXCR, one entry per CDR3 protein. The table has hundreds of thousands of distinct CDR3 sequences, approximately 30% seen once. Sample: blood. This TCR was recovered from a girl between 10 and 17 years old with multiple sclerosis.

The CDR3 sequence is CASSTRGRGPEQTYNEQFF. DNA for the CDR3: TGCGCCAGCAGCACAAGGGGGAGAGGCCCTGAACAAACCTACAATGAGCAGTTCTTC. The V gene is TRBV4-3, the J gene TRBJ2-1; TRBD1 is a possible D gene (6 bases). Trimming stripped 5 bases from V and 2 bases from J, with 25 bases between. The germline gives CDR1 LGHNA, CDR2 YSLEER. The CDR3 has 19 residues.